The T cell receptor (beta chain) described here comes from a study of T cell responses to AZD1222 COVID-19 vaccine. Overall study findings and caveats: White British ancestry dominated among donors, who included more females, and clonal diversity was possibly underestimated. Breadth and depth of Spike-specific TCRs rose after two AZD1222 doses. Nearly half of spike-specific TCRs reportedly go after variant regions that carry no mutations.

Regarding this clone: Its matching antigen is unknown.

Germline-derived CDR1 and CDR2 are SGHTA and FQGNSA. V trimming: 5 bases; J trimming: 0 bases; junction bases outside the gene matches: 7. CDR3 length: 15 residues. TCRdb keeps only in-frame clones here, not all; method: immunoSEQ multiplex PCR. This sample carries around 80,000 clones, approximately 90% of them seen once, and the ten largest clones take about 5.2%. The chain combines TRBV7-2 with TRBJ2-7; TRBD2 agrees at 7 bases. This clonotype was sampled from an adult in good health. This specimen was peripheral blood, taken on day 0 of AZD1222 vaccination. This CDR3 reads CASSLLGGGSYEQYF. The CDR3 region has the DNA TGTGCCAGCAGCCTCCTTGGCGGGGGCTCCTACGAGCAGTACTTC.